Sequencing of this TCR beta chain was carried out in a study of beta chain features in type 1 diabetes (dated by TCRdb to the late 2010s). Turning to the overall study: No differences in mean age, gender distribution, total cell number or subset yield were found between patients and healthy donors. Across all samples, almost 110 million sorted cells were examined, and cell number per subset correlated strongly with RNA yield. In the study, TCRB repertoires of sorted circulating CD4+ T cell subsets from recently diagnosed type 1 diabetes patients were compared with those of matched healthy donors. Whereas all 30 or so donors provided naive and central memory subsets, regulatory and stem cell-like memory subsets were isolated from just 8 patients and about 8 healthy donors. Points the paper makes about the study in general: Naive, central memory and regulatory TCRB repertoires appeared more similar among patients than among healthy donors. Type 1 diabetes patients showed a moderate but significant shortening of TCRB CDR3 length in all four CD4+ subsets. PCR may preferentially amplify shorter templates, but because patient and control samples were amplified and corrected together, any resulting skew would affect both groups equally. At VDJ recombination sites, type 1 diabetes patients had fewer insertions and more deleted nucleotides, which implies abnormalities in thymic rearrangement. Because cDNA was sequenced instead of genomic DNA, activated cells with high expression could be over-represented, although the groups did not differ in activation or CD3 levels. Because small numbers of individuals were included in the HLA sub-analyses, any influence of HLA type on TCRB rearrangement was left unresolved.

As for this clone: Its antigen target is currently unknown. Qualities for individual bases were not recorded, and no much larger clone is one base off.

Each donor gave one peripheral blood draw, averaging approximately 0.12 L, which was collected into heparinised tubes. Using a panel that included CD45RO, CCR7, CD25, CD127, CD95 and CD27, naive, central memory, regulatory and stem cell-like memory CD4+ T cells were sorted on a BD FACSAria II. Purity was above 98% for every sorted population. PBMCs were isolated immediately by Lymphoprep density gradient centrifugation and stained directly without culture. Samples were stained and sorted in pairs, with one healthy donor and one patient per experiment, so that batch effects were minimized. The entire isolated RNA was reverse transcribed using the High Capacity cDNA Reverse Transcription Kit, and thus expressed TCRB transcripts were sequenced. Deep immunoSEQ sequencing was performed on naive, central memory and regulatory T cell samples, with an average of roughly 3.3 million total reads per sample. After sorted cells were lysed in RLT buffer, RNA was extracted with DNase-treated RNeasy Micro or Mini kits, with the choice depending on cell number. Each cell subset was processed separately to prevent cross-contamination, with patient and healthy donor samples processed together. The immunoSEQ multiplex PCR was used to amplify TCRB sequences from cDNA, generating 87-bp fragments that spanned the CDR3 region. Sequencing of the amplicons was done on the Illumina HiSeq platform. Regarding the original processing steps: Synthetic template baselines were used to correct PCR bias computationally, reads within Hamming distance 2 were collapsed, and singletons that could not be merged were discarded. Reads were aligned against IMGT so that V, D and J genes, CDR3 length and insertions or deletions at six rearrangement sites could be assigned. Clonotype counts were normalized to sorted cell number within each subset before computing true diversity and Gini coefficients with the tcR R package. Repertoire sharing was quantified using the overlap coefficient calculated on TCRB nucleotide sequences. TCRdb stores this immuneACCESS table with in-frame sequences only. Part of the clones is absent; in the studies checked, under half of the shortfall reflects unresolved V genes, and no reason is known for the rest. Clonal size and the V and J genes are those of that table, whereas D and trimming came from the DNA. The sample table holds under 250,000 clones, of which about a tenth were seen once. In total, the top ten clones hold 1% to 1.5% of the sample.

Unmatched junction bases come to 10, with V trimmed by 6 bases and J by 7 bases. Sequences MNHEY (CDR1) and SMNVEV (CDR2) are obtained from the germline V gene (reference sequence). Measured from the cysteine to the phenylalanine, the CDR3 is 15 residues long. Just the 45-base CDR3 DNA is kept, in frame starting at base 1. The clonotype was recovered from a young man in good health. Sequencing was done on a sample of central memory CD4+ T cells from blood. Recombination connected TRBV27 to TRBJ1-5; 9 bases in the junction line up with TRBD1. At the DNA level, the sequence is TGTGCCAGCAGACCAACAGGGGGCGGTGGACAGCCCCAGCATTTT. Its translation is CASRPTGGGGQPQHF.